This is a list of T cell receptor beta chains from one sample in a study of shared clonotypes between healthy human individuals. The protocol was immunoSEQ multiplex PCR, while the TCRdb copy is restricted to in-frame clones and leaves out a portion. This sample carries around 2.5 million clones, 93% of them seen once, and the ten largest clones take around 0.37%. The sample taken for sequencing was naive CD4+ T cells from PBMCs. These receptors were obtained from a man aged 18 to 35 in good health. Some clones in this sample may be carry-over from other donors' samples. The CDR3 runs from the conserved cysteine through the conserved F or W. The D gene is left open where the match is weak. Clone size, where shown, is once, few, many, or a class for clones that have expanded.

J: TRBJ2-1
V: TRBV29-1
D: TRBD2
size: -
CDR3: CSVTGLATYNEQFF
DNA: TGCAGCGTTACCGGACTAGCGACCTACAATGAGCAGTTCTTC

J: TRBJ2-5
V: TRBV19
D: -
size: -
CDR3: CASSSQGWETQYF
DNA: TGTGCCAGTAGTTCACAGGGTTGGGAGACCCAGTACTTC

J: TRBJ1-1
V: TRBV2
D: TRBD1
size: -
CDR3: CANDRDTEAFF
DNA: TGTGCCAACGACAGGGACACTGAAGCTTTCTTT

J: TRBJ2-1
V: TRBV7-3
D: TRBD2
size: -
CDR3: CASSPTSGTVNEQFF
DNA: TGTGCCAGCAGCCCGACTAGCGGGACCGTGAATGAGCAGTTCTTC

J: TRBJ1-4
V: TRBV19
D: -
size: -
CDR3: CASSITQGQGEKLFF
DNA: TGTGCCAGTAGTATCACCCAGGGGCAGGGTGAAAAACTGTTTTTT

J: TRBJ1-4
V: TRBV5-4
D: TRBD1
size: -
CDR3: CASSIGRPGQGDEKLFF
DNA: TGTGCCAGCAGCATCGGGAGGCCGGGACAGGGGGATGAAAAACTGTTTTTT

J: TRBJ1-1
V: TRBV10-3
D: TRBD1
size: -
CDR3: CAIREPQGKETEAFF
DNA: TGTGCCATCAGAGAGCCACAGGGGAAGGAGACTGAAGCTTTCTTT

J: TRBJ1-3
V: TRBV5-6
D: -
size: -
CDR3: CASVGSGNTIYF
DNA: TGTGCCAGCGTTGGGTCTGGAAACACCATATATTTT

J: TRBJ1-5
V: TRBV4-3
D: -
size: once
CDR3: CASSQDFYSLNQPQHF
DNA: TGCGCCAGCAGCCAAGATTTTTACAGCCTAAATCAGCCCCAGCATTTT

J: TRBJ2-1
V: TRBV5-6
D: -
size: -
CDR3: CASSPRGASEQFF
DNA: TGTGCCAGCAGCCCCCGAGGGGCTTCTGAGCAGTTCTTC

J: TRBJ1-3
V: TRBV6-5
D: -
size: -
CDR3: CASSVRGFAGNTIYF
DNA: TGTGCCAGCAGTGTCAGGGGTTTTGCTGGAAACACCATATATTTT

J: TRBJ2-7
V: TRBV7-2
D: -
size: -
CDR3: CASSQGGIYEQYF
DNA: TGTGCCAGCAGCCAAGGTGGGATCTACGAGCAGTACTTC

J: TRBJ1-1
V: TRBV29-1
D: -
size: -
CDR3: CSELEGLNTEAFF
DNA: TGCAGCGAGCTAGAGGGACTGAACACTGAAGCTTTCTTT

J: TRBJ1-2
V: TRBV19
D: -
size: -
CDR3: CASTIVGSGYGYTF
DNA: TGTGCCAGTACCATTGTGGGTAGCGGCTATGGCTACACCTTC

J: TRBJ2-7
V: TRBV28
D: TRBD2
size: once
CDR3: CASSSSSSGKRYEQYF
DNA: TGTGCCAGCAGTTCCTCTAGTAGCGGGAAAAGGTACGAGCAGTACTTC

J: TRBJ2-6
V: TRBV4-2
D: -
size: -
CDR3: CASSNLAPGANVLTF
DNA: TGTGCCAGCAGCAATCTAGCTCCTGGGGCCAACGTCCTGACTTTC

J: TRBJ2-7
V: TRBV18
D: TRBD2
size: -
CDR3: CASSPLGTSGSNTYEQYF
DNA: TGTGCCAGCTCACCACTCGGCACTAGCGGGAGTAACACCTACGAGCAGTACTTC

J: TRBJ2-5
V: TRBV5-4
D: TRBD1
size: -
CDR3: CASSPDRDLGQYF
DNA: TGTGCCAGCAGCCCCGACAGGGACCTCGGGCAGTACTTC

J: TRBJ1-6
V: TRBV2
D: -
size: -
CDR3: CASSLLLNSPLHF
DNA: TGTGCCAGCAGCCTCCTGCTCAATTCACCCCTCCACTTT

J: TRBJ2-5
V: TRBV18
D: -
size: -
CDR3: CASSPPSQPETQYF
DNA: TGTGCCAGCTCACCACCTTCCCAGCCGGAGACCCAGTACTTC

J: TRBJ1-1
V: TRBV27
D: -
size: -
CDR3: CASSLYWGMNTEAFF
DNA: TGTGCCAGCAGTTTATACTGGGGCATGAACACTGAAGCTTTCTTT

J: TRBJ2-7
V: TRBV7-3
D: TRBD2
size: -
CDR3: CASSLTAGGYEQYF
DNA: TGTGCCAGCAGCTTAACAGCGGGAGGCTACGAGCAGTACTTC

J: TRBJ2-5
V: TRBV5-1
D: TRBD2
size: -
CDR3: CASSLAGGETQYF
DNA: TGCGCCAGCAGCCTAGCGGGAGGGGAGACCCAGTACTTC

J: TRBJ1-1
V: TRBV9
D: -
size: -
CDR3: CASSVRQGTEAFF
DNA: TGTGCCAGCAGCGTGAGGCAGGGCACTGAAGCTTTCTTT

J: TRBJ2-7
V: TRBV6-5
D: -
size: -
CDR3: CASSETGPSYEQYF
DNA: TGTGCCAGCAGTGAAACAGGACCCTCCTACGAGCAGTACTTC